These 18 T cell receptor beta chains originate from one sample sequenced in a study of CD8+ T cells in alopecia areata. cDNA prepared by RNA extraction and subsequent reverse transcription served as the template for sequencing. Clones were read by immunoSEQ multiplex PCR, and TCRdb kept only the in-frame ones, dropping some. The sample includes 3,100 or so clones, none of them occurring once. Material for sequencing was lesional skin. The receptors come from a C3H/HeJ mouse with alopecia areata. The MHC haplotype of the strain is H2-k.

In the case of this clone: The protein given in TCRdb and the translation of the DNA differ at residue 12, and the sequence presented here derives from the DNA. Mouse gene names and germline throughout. This CDR3 reads CASSLCRHSGNTLYF. Partial CDR3 DNA: TGTGCCAGCAGTTTATGCAGGCATTCTGGAAATACG. The rearrangement uses TRBV15 and TRBJ1-3; no firm D call. The read falls 3 residues short of the CDR3 end, and the missing part is taken from the germline J gene. CDR3 length: 15 residues. Germline assignment: CDR1 SGHND and CDR2 FRSKSL. Trimming stripped 2 bases from V and 0 bases from J, with 8 bases between.

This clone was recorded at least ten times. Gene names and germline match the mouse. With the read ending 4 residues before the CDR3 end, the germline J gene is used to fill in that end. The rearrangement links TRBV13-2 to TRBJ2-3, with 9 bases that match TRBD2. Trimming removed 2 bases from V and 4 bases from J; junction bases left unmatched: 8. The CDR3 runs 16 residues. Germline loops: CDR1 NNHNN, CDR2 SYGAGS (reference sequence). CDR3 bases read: TGTGCCAGCGGTGAGATCCGGGACTGGGCCCCAGAA. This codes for CASGEIRDWAPE. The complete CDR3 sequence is CASGEIRDWAPETLYF.

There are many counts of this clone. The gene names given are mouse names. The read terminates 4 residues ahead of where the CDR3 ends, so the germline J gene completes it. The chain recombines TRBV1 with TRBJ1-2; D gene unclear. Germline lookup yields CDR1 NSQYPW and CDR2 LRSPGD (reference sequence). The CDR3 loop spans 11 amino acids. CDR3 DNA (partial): TGCACCTGCAGTGCAAAACAC. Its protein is CTCSAKH. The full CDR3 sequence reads CTCSAKHDYTF.

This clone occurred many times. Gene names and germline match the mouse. Partial CDR3 DNA: TGTGCCAGCAGTGACAGGGGACCTAGTCAAAAC. Translation gives CASSDRGPSQN. The whole CDR3 reads CASSDRGPSQNTLYF. V usage is TRBV13-3 and J usage is TRBJ2-4, with D perhaps matching TRBD1 (6 bases). The read ends 4 residues early relative to the CDR3; the germline J gene fills the gap. V was cut by 2 bases and J by 0 bases, with 10 bases left in between. The CDR3 length is 15 residues. CDR1 and CDR2 from the germline V gene are NNHDY and SYVADS.

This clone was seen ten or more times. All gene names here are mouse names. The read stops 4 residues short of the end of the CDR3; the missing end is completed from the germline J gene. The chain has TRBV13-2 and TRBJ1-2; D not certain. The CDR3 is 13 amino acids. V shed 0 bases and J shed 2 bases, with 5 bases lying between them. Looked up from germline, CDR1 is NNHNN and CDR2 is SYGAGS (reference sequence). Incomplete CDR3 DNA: TGTGCCAGCGGTGATGCTAGGAACTCC. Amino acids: CASGDARNS. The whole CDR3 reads CASGDARNSDYTF.

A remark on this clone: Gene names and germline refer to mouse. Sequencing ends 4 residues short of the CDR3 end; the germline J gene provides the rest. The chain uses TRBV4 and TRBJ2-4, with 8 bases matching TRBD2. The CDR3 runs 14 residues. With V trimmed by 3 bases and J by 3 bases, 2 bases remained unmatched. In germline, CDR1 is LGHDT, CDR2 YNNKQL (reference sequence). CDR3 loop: CASSYLGGQNTLYF. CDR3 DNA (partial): TGTGCCAGCAGCTACTTGGGGGGGCAAAAC.

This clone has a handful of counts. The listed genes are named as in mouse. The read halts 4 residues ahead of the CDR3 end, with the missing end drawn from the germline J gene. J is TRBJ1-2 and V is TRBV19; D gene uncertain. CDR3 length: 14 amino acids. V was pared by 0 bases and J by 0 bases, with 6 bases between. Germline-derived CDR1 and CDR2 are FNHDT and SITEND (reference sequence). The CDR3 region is CASSIDRSNSDYTF. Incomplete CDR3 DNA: TGTGCCAGCAGTATAGACAGATCAAACTCC.

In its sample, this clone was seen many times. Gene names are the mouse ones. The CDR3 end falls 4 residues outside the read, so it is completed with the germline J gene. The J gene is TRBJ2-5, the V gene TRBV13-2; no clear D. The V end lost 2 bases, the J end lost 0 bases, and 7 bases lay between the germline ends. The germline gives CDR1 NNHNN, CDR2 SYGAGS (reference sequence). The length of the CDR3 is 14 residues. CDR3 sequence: CASGETVNQDTQYF. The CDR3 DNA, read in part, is TGTGCCAGCGGTGAAACAGTTAACCAAGAC.

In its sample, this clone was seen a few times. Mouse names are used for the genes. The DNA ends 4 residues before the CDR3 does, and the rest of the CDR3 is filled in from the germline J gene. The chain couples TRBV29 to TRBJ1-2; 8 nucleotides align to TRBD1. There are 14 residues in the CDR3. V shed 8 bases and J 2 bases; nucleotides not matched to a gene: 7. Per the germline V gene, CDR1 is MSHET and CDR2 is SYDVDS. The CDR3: CASAPRTGNSDYTF. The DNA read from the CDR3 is TGTGCTAGCGCCCCGCGGACAGGGAACTCC.

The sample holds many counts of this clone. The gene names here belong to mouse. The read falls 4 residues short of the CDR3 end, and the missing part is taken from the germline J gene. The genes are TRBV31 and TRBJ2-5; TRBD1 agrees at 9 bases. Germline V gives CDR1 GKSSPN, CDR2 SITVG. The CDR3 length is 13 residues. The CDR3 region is CAWSPGTGDTQYF. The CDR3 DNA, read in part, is TGTGCCTGGAGTCCCGGGACAGGGGAC.

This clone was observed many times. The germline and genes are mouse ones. The sequenced part of the CDR3 DNA is TGTGCCAGCGGTGATGCGACTGGGGGTGACACCGGG. It encodes CASGDATGGDTG. The CDR3 reads in full as CASGDATGGDTGQLYF. V gene TRBV13-2 combines with J gene TRBJ2-2, with 9 positions matching TRBD2. The read ends 4 residues before the CDR3 terminus; that terminus is restored from the germline J gene. In germline, CDR1 is NNHNN, CDR2 SYGAGS (reference sequence). The V segment lost 0 bases and the J segment 3 bases; nucleotides outside the gene matches: 3. The CDR3 has 16 residues.

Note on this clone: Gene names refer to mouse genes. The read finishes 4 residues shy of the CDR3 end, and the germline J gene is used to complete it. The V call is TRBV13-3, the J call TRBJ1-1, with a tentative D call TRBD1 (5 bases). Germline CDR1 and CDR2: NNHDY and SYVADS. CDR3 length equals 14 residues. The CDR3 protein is CASSDGLGGREVFF. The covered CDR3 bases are TGTGCCAGCAGTGACGGCCTGGGGGGACGA.

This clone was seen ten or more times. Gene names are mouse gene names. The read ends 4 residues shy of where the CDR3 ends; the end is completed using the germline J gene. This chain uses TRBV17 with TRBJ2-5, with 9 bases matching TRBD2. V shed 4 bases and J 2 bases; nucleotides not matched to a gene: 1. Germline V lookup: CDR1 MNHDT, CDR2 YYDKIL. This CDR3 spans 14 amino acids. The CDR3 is CASSKLGGQDTQYF. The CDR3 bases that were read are TGTGCTAGCAGTAAACTGGGGGGCCAAGAC. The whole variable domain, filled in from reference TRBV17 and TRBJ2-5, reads DTTVKQNPRYKLARVGKPVNLICSQTMNHDTMYWYQKKPNQAPKLLLFYYDKILNREADTFEKFQSSRPNNSFCSLYIGSAGLEYSAMYLCASSKLGGQDTQYFGPGTRLLVL.

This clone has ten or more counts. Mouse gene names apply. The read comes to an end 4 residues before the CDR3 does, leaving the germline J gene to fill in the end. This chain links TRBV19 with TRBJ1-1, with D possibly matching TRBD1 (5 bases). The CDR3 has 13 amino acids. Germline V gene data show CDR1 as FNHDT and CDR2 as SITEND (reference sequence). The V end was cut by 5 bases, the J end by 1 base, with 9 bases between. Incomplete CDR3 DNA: TGTGCCAGCAGCCCTACAGGGAACACA. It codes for CASSPTGNT. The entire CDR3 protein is CASSPTGNTEVFF.

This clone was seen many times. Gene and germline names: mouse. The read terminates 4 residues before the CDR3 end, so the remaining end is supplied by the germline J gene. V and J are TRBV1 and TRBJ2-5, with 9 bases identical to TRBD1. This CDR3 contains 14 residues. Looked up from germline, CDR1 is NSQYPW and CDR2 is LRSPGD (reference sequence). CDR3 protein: CTCSANRGHDTQYF. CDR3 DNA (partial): TGCACCTGCAGTGCAAACAGGGGGCACGAC.

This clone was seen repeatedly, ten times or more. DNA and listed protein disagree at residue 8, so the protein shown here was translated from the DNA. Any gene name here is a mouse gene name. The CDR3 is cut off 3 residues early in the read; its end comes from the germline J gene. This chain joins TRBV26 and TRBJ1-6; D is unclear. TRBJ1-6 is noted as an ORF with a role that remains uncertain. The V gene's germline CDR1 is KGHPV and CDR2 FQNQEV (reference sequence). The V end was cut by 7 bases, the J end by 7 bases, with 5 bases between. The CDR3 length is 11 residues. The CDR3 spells CASTQNSPLYF. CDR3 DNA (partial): TGTGCCAGCACTCAGAATTCGCCC.

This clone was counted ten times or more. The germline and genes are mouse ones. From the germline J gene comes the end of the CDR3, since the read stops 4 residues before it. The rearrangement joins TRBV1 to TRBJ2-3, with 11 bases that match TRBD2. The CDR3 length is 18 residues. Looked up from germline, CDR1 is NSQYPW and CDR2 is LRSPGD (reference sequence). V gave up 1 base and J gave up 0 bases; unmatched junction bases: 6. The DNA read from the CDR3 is TGCACCTGCAGTGCAGGCTCGGGACTGGGGGATAGTGCAGAA. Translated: CTCSAGSGLGDSAE. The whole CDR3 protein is CTCSAGSGLGDSAETLYF.

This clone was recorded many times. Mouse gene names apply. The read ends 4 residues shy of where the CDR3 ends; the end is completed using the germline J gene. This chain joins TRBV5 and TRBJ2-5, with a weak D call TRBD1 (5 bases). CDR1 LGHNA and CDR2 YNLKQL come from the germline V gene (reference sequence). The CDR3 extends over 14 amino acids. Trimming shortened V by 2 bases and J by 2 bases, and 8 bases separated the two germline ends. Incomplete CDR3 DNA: TGTGCCAGCAGCCAACAGGGCTCCCAAGAC. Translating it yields CASSQQGSQD. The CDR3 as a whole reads CASSQQGSQDTQYF.